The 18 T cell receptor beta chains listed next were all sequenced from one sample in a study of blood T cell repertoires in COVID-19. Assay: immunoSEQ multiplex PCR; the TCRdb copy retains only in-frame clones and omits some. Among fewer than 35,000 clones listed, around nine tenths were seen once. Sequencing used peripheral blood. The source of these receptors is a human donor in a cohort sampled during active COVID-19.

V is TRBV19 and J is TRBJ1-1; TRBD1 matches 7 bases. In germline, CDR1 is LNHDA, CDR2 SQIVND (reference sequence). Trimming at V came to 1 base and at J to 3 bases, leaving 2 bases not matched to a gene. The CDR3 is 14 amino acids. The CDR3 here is CASSIGQGDTEAFF. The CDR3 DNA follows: TGTGCCAGTAGTATAGGACAGGGTGACACTGAAGCTTTCTTT.

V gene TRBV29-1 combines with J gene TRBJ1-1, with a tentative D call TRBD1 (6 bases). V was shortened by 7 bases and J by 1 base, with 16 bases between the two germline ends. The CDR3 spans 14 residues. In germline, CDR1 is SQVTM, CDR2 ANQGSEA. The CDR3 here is CSAPNRGANTEAFF. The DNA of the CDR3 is TGCAGCGCCCCGAATCGGGGGGCGAACACTGAAGCTTTCTTT.

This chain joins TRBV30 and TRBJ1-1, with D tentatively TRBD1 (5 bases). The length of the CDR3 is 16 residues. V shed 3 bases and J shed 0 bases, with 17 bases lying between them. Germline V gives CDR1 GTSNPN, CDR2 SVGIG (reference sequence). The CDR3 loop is CAWSVTTTAMNTEAFF. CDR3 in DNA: TGTGCCTGGAGCGTAACCACGACAGCAATGAACACTGAAGCTTTCTTT.

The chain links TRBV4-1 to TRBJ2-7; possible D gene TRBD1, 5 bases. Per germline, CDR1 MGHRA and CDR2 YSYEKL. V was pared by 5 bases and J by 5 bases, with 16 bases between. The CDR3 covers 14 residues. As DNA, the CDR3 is TGCGCCAGCAGCTTTAACCTTATAGGGGACGAGCAGTACTTC. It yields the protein CASSFNLIGDEQYF.

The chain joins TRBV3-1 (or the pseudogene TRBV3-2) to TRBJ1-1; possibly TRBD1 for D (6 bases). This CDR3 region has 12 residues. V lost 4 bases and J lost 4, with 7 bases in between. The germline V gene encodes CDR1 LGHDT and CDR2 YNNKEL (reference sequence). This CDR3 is CASSRGGTEAFF. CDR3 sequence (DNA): TGTGCCAGCAGCCGAGGGGGCACTGAAGCTTTCTTT.

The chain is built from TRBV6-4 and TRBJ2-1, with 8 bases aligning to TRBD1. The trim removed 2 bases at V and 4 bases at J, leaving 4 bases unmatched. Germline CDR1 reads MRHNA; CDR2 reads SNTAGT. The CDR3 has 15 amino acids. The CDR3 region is CASSDGTGHYNEQFF. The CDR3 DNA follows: TGTGCCAGCAGTGACGGGACAGGACATTACAATGAGCAGTTCTTC.

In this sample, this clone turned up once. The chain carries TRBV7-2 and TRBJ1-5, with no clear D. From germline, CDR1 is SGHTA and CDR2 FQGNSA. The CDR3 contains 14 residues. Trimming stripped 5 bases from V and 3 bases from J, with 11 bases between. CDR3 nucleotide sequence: TGTGCCAGCAGCCCGGGTAGCGCCAATCAGCCCCAGCATTTT. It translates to CASSPGSANQPQHF.

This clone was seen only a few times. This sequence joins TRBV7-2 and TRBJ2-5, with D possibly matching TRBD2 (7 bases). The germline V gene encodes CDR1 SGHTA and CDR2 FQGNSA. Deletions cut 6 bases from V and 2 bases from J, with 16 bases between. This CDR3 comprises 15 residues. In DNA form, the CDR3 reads TGTGCCAGCAGTATAGGGGGGGACAATCAAGAGACCCAGTACTTC. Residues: CASSIGGDNQETQYF.

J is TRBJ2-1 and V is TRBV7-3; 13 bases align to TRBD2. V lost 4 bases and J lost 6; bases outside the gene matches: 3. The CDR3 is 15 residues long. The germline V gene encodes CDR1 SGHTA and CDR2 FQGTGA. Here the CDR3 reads CASSSGLAGANEQFF. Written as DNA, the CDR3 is TGTGCCAGCAGCTCCGGACTAGCGGGAGCCAATGAGCAGTTCTTC.

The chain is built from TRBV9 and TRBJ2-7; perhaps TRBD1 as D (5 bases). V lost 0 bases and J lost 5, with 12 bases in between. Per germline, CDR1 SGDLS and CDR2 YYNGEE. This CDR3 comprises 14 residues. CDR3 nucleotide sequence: TGTGCCAGCAGCGTAGCGATAAGGGGCAACGAGCAGTACTTC. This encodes CASSVAIRGNEQYF.

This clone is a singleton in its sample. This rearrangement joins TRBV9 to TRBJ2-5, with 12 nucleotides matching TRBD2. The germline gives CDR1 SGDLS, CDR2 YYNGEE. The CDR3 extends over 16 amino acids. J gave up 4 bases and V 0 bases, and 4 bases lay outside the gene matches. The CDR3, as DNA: TGTGCCAGCAGCGTAGCTCTAGCGGGAGGGTTAGAGACCCAGTACTTC. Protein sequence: CASSVALAGGLETQYF.

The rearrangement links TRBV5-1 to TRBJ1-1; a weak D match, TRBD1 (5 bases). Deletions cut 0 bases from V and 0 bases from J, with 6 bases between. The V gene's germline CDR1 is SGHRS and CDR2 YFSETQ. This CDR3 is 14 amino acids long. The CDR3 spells CASSLGQMNTEAFF. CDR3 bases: TGCGCCAGCAGCTTGGGACAGATGAACACTGAAGCTTTCTTT. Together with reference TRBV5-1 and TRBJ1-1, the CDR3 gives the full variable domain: KAGVTQTPRYLIKTRGQQVTLSCSPISGHRSVSWYQQTPGQGLQFLFEYFSETQRNKGNFPGRFSGRQFSNSRSEMNVSTLELGDSALYLCASSLGQMNTEAFFGQGTRLTVV.

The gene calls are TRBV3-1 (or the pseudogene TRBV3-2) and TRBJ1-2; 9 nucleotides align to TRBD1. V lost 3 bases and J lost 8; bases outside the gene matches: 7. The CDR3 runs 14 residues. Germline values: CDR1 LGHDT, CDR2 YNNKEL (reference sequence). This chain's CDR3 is CASSQSQGAQGYTF. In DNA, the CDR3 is TGTGCCAGCAGCCAGTCACAGGGGGCGCAAGGCTACACCTTC.

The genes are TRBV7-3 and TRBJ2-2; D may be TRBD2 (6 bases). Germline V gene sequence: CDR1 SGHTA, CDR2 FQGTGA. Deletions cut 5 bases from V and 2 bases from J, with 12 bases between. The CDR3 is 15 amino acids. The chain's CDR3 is CASSLGGVNTGELFF. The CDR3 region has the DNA TGTGCCAGCAGCCTAGGAGGGGTTAACACCGGGGAGCTGTTTTTT.

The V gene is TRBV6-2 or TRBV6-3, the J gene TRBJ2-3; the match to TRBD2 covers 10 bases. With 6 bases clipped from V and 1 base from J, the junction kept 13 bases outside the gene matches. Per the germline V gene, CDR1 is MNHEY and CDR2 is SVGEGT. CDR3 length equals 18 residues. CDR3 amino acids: CASRYRALAGTRTDTQYF. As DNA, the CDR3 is TGTGCCAGCAGATACAGGGCACTAGCGGGAACCCGCACAGATACGCAGTATTTT.

CDR3 coding DNA: TGCGCCAGCAGCCTAAGAGGGACAGGGATCGACGAGCAGTACTTC. Translated: CASSLRGTGIDEQYF. This chain uses TRBV10-1 with TRBJ2-7; 9 positions match TRBD1. V lost 6 bases to trimming and J lost 5 bases; unmatched junction nucleotides: 11. CDR1 and CDR2 (germline): WNHNN, SYGVQD (reference sequence). The CDR3 is 15 residues long.

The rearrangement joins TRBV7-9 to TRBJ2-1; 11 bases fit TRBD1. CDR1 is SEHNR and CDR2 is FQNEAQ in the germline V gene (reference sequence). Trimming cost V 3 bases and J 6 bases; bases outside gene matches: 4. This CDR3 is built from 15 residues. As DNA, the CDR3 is TGTGCCAGCAGCTTTCGGGACAGGGGGTCCAATGAGCAGTTCTTC. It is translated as CASSFRDRGSNEQFF. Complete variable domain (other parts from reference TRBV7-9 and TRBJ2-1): DTGVSQNPRHKITKRGQNVTFRCDPISEHNRLYWYRQTLGQGPEFLTYFQNEAQLEKSRLLSDRFSAERPKGSFSTLEIQRTEQGDSAMYLCASSFRDRGSNEQFFGPGTRLTVL.

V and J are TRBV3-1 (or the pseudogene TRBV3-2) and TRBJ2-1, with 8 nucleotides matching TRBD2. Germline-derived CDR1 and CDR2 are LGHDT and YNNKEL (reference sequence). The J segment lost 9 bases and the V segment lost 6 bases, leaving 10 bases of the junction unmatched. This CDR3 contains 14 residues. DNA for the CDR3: TGTGCCAGCAGACGGAGCGCCGGGGGGGGTGAGCAGTTCTTC. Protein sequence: CASRRSAGGGEQFF.